This T cell receptor (beta chain) was documented in a study of CD8 T cells in Susac syndrome. V lost 4 bases and J lost 1; bases outside the gene matches: 10. CDR1 is SGHRS, CDR2 YFSETQ, per germline. The length of the CDR3 is 16 residues. The RNA input was roughly 0.45 to 1 ug, and it was reverse transcribed with random hexamers. Using its own MiXCR run on the immunoSEQ multiplex PCR reads, TCRdb lists one record per CDR3 protein. The sample contains hundreds of thousands of distinct CDR3 sequences, 85% of which appear only once. This TCR was recovered from a human donor with multiple sclerosis. The sequenced sample was CD8+ T cells from PBMCs. The chain has TRBV5-1 and TRBJ2-7; 8 nucleotides align to TRBD2. The CDR3 DNA follows: TGCGCCAGCAGCGATATTCTGGGACTAGTGTCCTACGAGCAGTACTTC. Translating it yields CASSDILGLVSYEQYF.